This TCR beta chain is drawn from a study of blood T cell repertoires in COVID-19. The protocol was immunoSEQ multiplex PCR, while the TCRdb copy is restricted to in-frame clones and leaves out a portion. This table has about 160,000 clones, approximately 80% appearing once. V dropped 4 bases and J dropped 5; count of bases not matched to a gene: 10. The CDR3 is 16 residues long. Germline assignment: CDR1 SGHNT and CDR2 YYREEE (reference sequence). The study recruited people aged roughly 18 to 100 years across 20 to 30 US areas. Assignment of participants to cohorts was predicated upon participant-reported clinical history.

The rearrangement uses TRBV5-4 and TRBJ2-2; 8 bases are a match to TRBD1. The sample taken for sequencing was PBMCs or T cells enriched from blood (not recorded which). The receptor's source is a man between 35 and 55 years old who had recovered from COVID-19. The CDR3 nucleotides read TGTGCCAGCAGCGAAGGACAGGGCAAGGGGACCGGGGAGCTGTTTTTT. Its translation: CASSEGQGKGTGELFF.